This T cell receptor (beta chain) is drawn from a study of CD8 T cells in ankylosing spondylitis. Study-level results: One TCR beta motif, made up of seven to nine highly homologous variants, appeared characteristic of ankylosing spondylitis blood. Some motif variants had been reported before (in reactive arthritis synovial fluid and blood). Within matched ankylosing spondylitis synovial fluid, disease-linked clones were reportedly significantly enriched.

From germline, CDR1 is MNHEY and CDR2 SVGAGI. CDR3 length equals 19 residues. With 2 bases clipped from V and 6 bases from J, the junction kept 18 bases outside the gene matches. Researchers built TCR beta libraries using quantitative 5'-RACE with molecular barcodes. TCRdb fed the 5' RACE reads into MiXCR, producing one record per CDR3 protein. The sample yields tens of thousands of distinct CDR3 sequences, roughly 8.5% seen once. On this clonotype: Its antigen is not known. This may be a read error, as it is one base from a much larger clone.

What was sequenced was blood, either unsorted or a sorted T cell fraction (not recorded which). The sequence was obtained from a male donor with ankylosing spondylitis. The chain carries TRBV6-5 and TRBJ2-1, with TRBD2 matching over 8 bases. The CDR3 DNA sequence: TGTGCCAGCAGTTACCCCGATGAACGGACTAGCTGGAGATTCAATGAGCAGTTCTTC. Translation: CASSYPDERTSWRFNEQFF.